This TCR beta chain was sequenced in a study of neurological immune-mediated disorders. This clonotype has ten or more counts. The V gene's germline CDR1 is MNHEY and CDR2 SMNVEV (reference sequence). The germline V and J ends were trimmed by 6 bases and 1 base, with 9 bases remaining between them. This CDR3 comprises 13 residues. The cDNA was synthesized by means of template-switch 5'RACE, which was carried out with 10-nucleotide random UMIs. TCRdb redid the calling of the 5' RACE reads with MiXCR, one entry per CDR3 protein. The data show fewer than 20,000 distinct CDR3 sequences, 3.5% seen once. V usage is TRBV27 and J usage is TRBJ1-1; no definite D call. Sequencing was done on a sample of CD8+ T cells from blood. The sequence derives from a woman between 40 and 55 years old in good health. The CDR3 DNA follows: TGTGCCAGCAGAACAAACAGGAACACTGAAGCTTTCTTT. Residues: CASRTNRNTEAFF.